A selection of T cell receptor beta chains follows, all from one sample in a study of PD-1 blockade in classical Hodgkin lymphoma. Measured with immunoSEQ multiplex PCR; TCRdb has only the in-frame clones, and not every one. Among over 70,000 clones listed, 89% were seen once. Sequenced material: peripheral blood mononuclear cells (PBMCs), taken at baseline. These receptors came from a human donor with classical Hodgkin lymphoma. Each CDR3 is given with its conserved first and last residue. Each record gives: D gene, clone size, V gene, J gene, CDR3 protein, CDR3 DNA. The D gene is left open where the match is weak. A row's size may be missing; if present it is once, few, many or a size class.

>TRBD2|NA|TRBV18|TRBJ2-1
CASSSGTSGIGEQFF
TGTGCCAGCTCATCCGGGACTAGCGGGATTGGGGAGCAGTTCTTC
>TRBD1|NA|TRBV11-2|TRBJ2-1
CASSTATGQGPYNEQFF
TGTGCCAGCAGCACAGCCACGGGACAGGGGCCCTACAATGAGCAGTTCTTC
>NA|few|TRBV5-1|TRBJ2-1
CASSLDANEQFF
TGCGCCAGCAGCTTGGACGCCAATGAGCAGTTCTTC
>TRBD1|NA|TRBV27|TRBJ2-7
CASRGQDSGYEQYF
TGTGCCAGCAGGGGACAGGACTCTGGCTACGAGCAGTACTTC
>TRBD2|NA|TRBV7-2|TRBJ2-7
CASSLGTKQYF
TGTGCCAGCAGCTTGGGGACTAAGCAGTACTTC
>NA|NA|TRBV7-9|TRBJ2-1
CASSGGLNEQFF
TGTGCCAGCAGCGGAGGGCTCAATGAGCAGTTCTTC
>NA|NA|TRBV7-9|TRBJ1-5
CASSPGDGIGNQPQHF
TGTGCCAGCAGCCCAGGGGACGGAATAGGGAATCAGCCCCAGCATTTT
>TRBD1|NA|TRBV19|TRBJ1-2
CASSGQGYRGYTF
TGTGCCAGTAGTGGACAGGGATATAGGGGCTACACCTTC
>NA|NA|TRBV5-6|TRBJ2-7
CASSLGGSSYEQYF
TGTGCCAGCAGCTTGGGTGGCAGTTCCTACGAGCAGTACTTC
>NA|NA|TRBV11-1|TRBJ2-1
CASSSEPLLYNEQFF
TGTGCCAGCAGCTCCGAGCCCCTCCTCTACAATGAGCAGTTCTTC
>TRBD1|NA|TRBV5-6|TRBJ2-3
CASSLGDRGFTDTQYF
TGTGCCAGCAGCTTGGGAGACAGGGGTTTCACAGATACGCAGTATTTT
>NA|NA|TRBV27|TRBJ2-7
CASTGQGTLHEQYF
TGTGCCAGCACGGGTCAGGGAACGCTCCACGAGCAGTACTTC
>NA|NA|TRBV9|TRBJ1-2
CASSVGRGLNYGYTF
TGTGCCAGCAGCGTCGGCAGAGGACTTAACTATGGCTACACCTTC
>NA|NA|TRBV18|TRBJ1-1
CASSLGGSSNTEAFF
TGTGCCAGCTCCCTCGGCGGGTCTTCAAACACTGAAGCTTTCTTT
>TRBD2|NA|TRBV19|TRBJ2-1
CASSKRDHANEQFF
TGTGCCAGTAGCAAGCGGGACCACGCCAATGAGCAGTTCTTC